These 10 T cell receptor beta chains share one sample of origin, sequenced in a study of blood T cell repertoires in COVID-19. Sequencing used immunoSEQ multiplex PCR; TCRdb keeps in-frame clones, though not all of them. This repertoire shows a few hundred thousand clones, 85% to 90% found once; its top ten account for 2% to 2.5%. The sample was peripheral blood. Receptors were obtained from a woman in her fifties or sixties with COVID-19, enrolled during active disease.

The V gene is TRBV10-3, the J gene TRBJ1-1; D not resolved. The germline V gene encodes CDR1 ENHRY and CDR2 SYGVKD. Trimming removed 0 bases from V and 2 bases from J, with 10 bases in between. The CDR3 length is 15 residues. This CDR3 is CAISESDEVNTEAFF. For the CDR3, the DNA is TGTGCCATCAGTGAGTCGGATGAGGTTAACACTGAAGCTTTCTTT.

J is TRBJ1-2 and V is TRBV19; 7 bases fit TRBD1. J gave up 4 bases and V 3 bases, and 5 bases lay outside the gene matches. This CDR3 contains 14 residues. Germline V gene lookup returns CDR1 LNHDA and CDR2 SQIVND (reference sequence). CDR3 protein: CASSMAGGGYGYTF. In nucleotides, the CDR3 is TGTGCCAGTAGTATGGCAGGGGGTGGCTATGGCTACACCTTC.

The chain recombines TRBV27 with TRBJ1-4, with TRBD1 identical over 11 bases. The V gene end was trimmed by 6 bases and the J gene end by 10 bases; junction bases not matched to a gene: 13. CDR3 length: 16 amino acids. Germline loops: CDR1 MNHEY, CDR2 SMNVEV (reference sequence). The CDR3 is CASSPGTGGSIGKLFF. For the CDR3, the DNA is TGTGCCAGCAGCCCTGGGACAGGGGGTTCTATTGGAAAACTGTTTTTT.

The genes are TRBV30 and TRBJ1-2; D is ambiguous. CDR1 and CDR2 from the germline V gene are GTSNPN and SVGIG (reference sequence). The CDR3 runs to 12 residues. Trimming removed 5 bases from V and 0 bases from J, with 7 bases in between. The CDR3 coding sequence is TGTGCCTGGGAGCCCACTAACTATGGCTACACCTTC. Translating gives CAWEPTNYGYTF.

The chain couples TRBV7-2 to TRBJ2-7, with D tentatively TRBD1 (5 bases). Germline CDR1 reads SGHTA; CDR2 reads FQGNSA. The CDR3 runs to 15 residues. V lost 1 base, J lost 6 bases, and 16 bases lay in between. DNA for the CDR3: TGTGCCAGCAGCTTAGGATGGACACACCTTGTCGAGCAGTACTTC. Amino acid sequence: CASSLGWTHLVEQYF.

V usage is TRBV29-1 and J usage is TRBJ2-1, with 10 positions matching TRBD2. This CDR3 has 16 amino acids. CDR1 is SQVTM and CDR2 is ANQGSEA in the germline V gene. The J segment lost 4 bases and the V segment lost 4 bases, leaving 10 bases of the junction unmatched. CDR3 amino acids: CSVAGLAGGPYNEQFF. The CDR3, as DNA: TGCAGCGTTGCCGGGTTAGCGGGGGGCCCTTACAATGAGCAGTTCTTC.

The chain couples TRBV25-1 to TRBJ1-1; D perhaps matches TRBD1 (6 bases). The length of the CDR3 is 13 residues. V was clipped by 4 bases and J by 1 base, with 7 bases between them. Germline V gene data show CDR1 as MGHDK and CDR2 as SYGVNS. Written as DNA, the CDR3 is TGTGCCAGCAGTGCGACAGGGAACACTGAAGCTTTCTTT. Its translation is CASSATGNTEAFF.

The chain is built from TRBV6-5 and TRBJ1-3; weak D call: TRBD1 (6 bases). CDR1 and CDR2 (germline): MNHEY, SVGAGI. There are 15 residues in the CDR3. Trimming removed 6 bases at V and 4 bases at J, with 16 bases between. Written as DNA, the CDR3 is TGTGCCAGCAGCCTTGGGGGCCTTACGGGAAACACCATATATTTT. This sequence encodes CASSLGGLTGNTIYF.

Only a few counts were recorded for this clone. The chain joins TRBV5-4 to TRBJ2-2; D is possibly TRBD1 (6 bases). CDR1 and CDR2 from the germline V gene are SGHNT and YYREEE (reference sequence). There are 15 residues in the CDR3. The ends were cut back, 1 base at V and 1 base at J, with 8 bases in the middle. The CDR3, as DNA: TGTGCCAGCAGCTTGAGGACAGTGAACACCGGGGAGCTGTTTTTT. It codes for CASSLRTVNTGELFF. Supplemented by reference TRBV5-4 and TRBJ2-2, the full variable domain reads ETGVTQSPTHLIKTRGQQVTLRCSSQSGHNTVSWYQQALGQGPQFIFQYYREEENGRGNFPPRFSGLQFPNYSSELNVNALELDDSALYLCASSLRTVNTGELFFGEGSRLTVL.

This clone appeared once. V and J are TRBV11-3 and TRBJ1-2, with D possibly TRBD1 on 6 matching bases. CDR3 length: 13 residues. Trimming took off 4 bases at V and 7 bases at J, with 13 bases between the two ends. Germline V lookup: CDR1 SGHNT, CDR2 YENEEA. CDR3 region: CASSSTQGGGYTF. Written as DNA, the CDR3 is TGTGCCAGCAGCTCGACACAGGGCGGTGGCTACACCTTC. Looking up the rest from reference TRBV11-3 and TRBJ1-2 gives the full variable domain: EAGVVQSPRYKIIEKKQPVAFWCNPISGHNTLYWYLQNLGQGPELLIRYENEEAVDDSQLPKDRFSAERLKGVDSTLKIQPAELGDSAVYLCASSSTQGGGYTFGSGTRLTVV.